This passage covers 31 T cell receptor beta chains from one sample sequenced in a study of T cell repertoires in cytomegalovirus infection. TCRdb fed the reads into MiXCR, producing one record per CDR3 protein. The sample records roughly 630,000 distinct CDR3 sequences, around 24% being singletons. Sequences were obtained from CD8+ T cells from PBMCs. These receptors all come from a human donor in good health (CMV status not recorded). Some clones in this sample may be carry-over from other donors' samples.

This clonotype was detected a few times. The chain employs TRBV15 and TRBJ1-5; unclear D gene. V was pared by 1 base and J by 6 bases, with 10 bases between. Germline V gene data show CDR1 as LNHNV and CDR2 as YYDKDF (reference sequence). The CDR3 is made up of 14 amino acids. CDR3: CATSRAADFQPQHF. CDR3 coding DNA: TGTGCCACCAGCAGAGCTGCAGACTTTCAGCCCCAGCATTTT. Together with reference TRBV15 and TRBJ1-5, the CDR3 gives the full variable domain: DAMVIQNPRYQVTQFGKPVTLSCSQTLNHNVMYWYQQKSSQAPKLLFHYYDKDFNNEADTPDNFQSRRPNTSFCFLDIRSPGLGDTAMYLCATSRAADFQPQHFGDGTRLSIL.

The chain links TRBV29-1 to TRBJ2-3; TRBD1 matches 8 bases. J was trimmed by 5 bases and V by 6 bases; bases with no gene match: 7. From germline, CDR1 is SQVTM and CDR2 ANQGSEA. This CDR3 is built from 13 residues. The CDR3 coding sequence is TGCAGCGTCGGACAGGGCGTTTTAGATACGCAGTATTTT. This encodes CSVGQGVLDTQYF.

This clonotype was picked up a small number of times. The chain employs TRBV15 and TRBJ2-7; D may be TRBD2 (6 bases). The CDR3 consists of 15 residues. Germline V lookup: CDR1 LNHNV, CDR2 YYDKDF (reference sequence). Trimming removed 5 bases from V and 3 bases from J, with 17 bases in between. The DNA for the CDR3 is TGTGCCACCAGCTTCCCCCCTCCGGGACTCTACGAGCAGTACTTC. Encoded protein: CATSFPPPGLYEQYF.

This sequence joins TRBV2 and TRBJ1-2; D is undetermined. V was trimmed by 4 bases and J by 4 bases, leaving 19 bases between them. CDR1 and CDR2 from the germline V gene are SNHLY and FYNNEI. The CDR3 is 16 amino acids. CDR3 nucleotides: TGTGCCAGCAGTGGGGCTGGCGCGGAAACTCGCTATGGCTACACCTTC. Translating it yields CASSGAGAETRYGYTF. Using reference TRBV2 and TRBJ1-2 for the parts outside the CDR3, the full variable domain is EPEVTQTPSHQVTQMGQEVILRCVPISNHLYFYWYRQILGQKVEFLVSFYNNEISEKSEIFDDQFSVERPDGSNFTLKIRSTKLEDSAMYFCASSGAGAETRYGYTFGSGTRLTVV.

The J gene is TRBJ2-2, the V gene TRBV4-3; 9 bases fit TRBD1. The V and J ends lost 0 bases and 4 bases, in that order; junction bases with no gene match: 3. The CDR3 sequence is 16 residues long. Germline V CDR1 and CDR2: LGHNA, YSLEER. CDR3 in amino acids: CASSQETGGFTGELFF. CDR3 sequence (DNA): TGCGCCAGCAGCCAAGAAACAGGGGGCTTCACCGGGGAGCTGTTTTTT.

This clonotype was counted many times. The chain is built from TRBV12-3 or TRBV12-4 and TRBJ1-2; D perhaps matches TRBD1 (5 bases). V was pared by 8 bases and J by 7 bases, with 11 bases between. This CDR3 region has 11 residues. CDR3 in amino acids: CASPSGGGYTF. CDR3 DNA: TGTGCCAGCCCCTCGGGGGGTGGCTACACCTTC.

The chain carries TRBV6-2 or TRBV6-3 and TRBJ2-5, with D perhaps being TRBD1 or TRBD2 (5 bases each). Germline CDR1 MNHEY, CDR2 SVGEGT. The CDR3 loop spans 16 amino acids. V lost 2 bases and J 1 base, leaving 14 bases between the germline ends. CDR3: CASSYVRDAVQETQYF. The CDR3 region has the DNA TGTGCCAGCAGTTACGTCCGGGACGCCGTCCAAGAGACCCAGTACTTC.

The chain employs TRBV7-9 and TRBJ2-4, with D tentatively TRBD2 (5 bases). The CDR3 runs to 16 residues. Germline CDR1 and CDR2: SEHNR and FQNEAQ (reference sequence). Trimming shortened V by 10 bases and J by 0 bases, and 19 bases separated the two germline ends. CDR3 coding DNA: TGTGCCAACACCGACTCAGAGGAGGAAGCCAAAAACATTCAGTACTTC. This translates into CANTDSEEEAKNIQYF.

The chain uses TRBV12-5 and TRBJ2-1, with no clear D. Between the trimmed V and J ends, which lost 7 bases and 0 bases, there was a span of 7 bases. Germline-derived CDR1 and CDR2 are LGHNT and FRNRAP. The length of the CDR3 is 13 residues. CDR3: CASAVSSYNEQFF. The CDR3, as DNA: TGTGCTAGTGCTGTTAGCTCCTACAATGAGCAGTTCTTC.

The gene calls are TRBV27 and TRBJ2-1; possibly TRBD2 for D (6 bases). V dropped 0 bases and J dropped 8 bases, with 11 bases sitting between them. This CDR3 region has 14 residues. CDR1 and CDR2 from the germline V gene are MNHEY and SMNVEV (reference sequence). CDR3 residues: CASSLSASGYEQFF. The CDR3 DNA reads TGTGCCAGCAGTTTATCGGCAAGCGGGTATGAGCAGTTCTTC.

The chain has TRBV5-1 and TRBJ1-4; TRBD1 agrees at 7 bases. Losses at the gene ends were 0 bases for V and 8 bases for J; bases not matched to a gene: 10. CDR1 is SGHRS and CDR2 is YFSETQ in the germline V gene. The CDR3 contains 16 residues. For the CDR3, the DNA is TGCGCCAGCAGCTTGGAAACGACAGGGCGAGGCGAAAAACTGTTTTTT. Protein product: CASSLETTGRGEKLFF.

The chain couples TRBV28 to TRBJ2-7; D not resolved. Trimming pared 2 bases from V and 4 bases from J, leaving 6 bases between. CDR1 is MDHEN, CDR2 SYDVKM, per germline. This CDR3 is 12 amino acids long. CDR3 nucleotides: TGTGCCAGCAGTTTACGGCAGTACGAGCAGTACTTC. Protein sequence: CASSLRQYEQYF.

This clonotype occurred many times. The genes are TRBV20-1 and TRBJ1-1, with D perhaps matching TRBD1 (5 bases). CDR1 and CDR2 from the germline V gene are DFQATT and SNEGSKA (reference sequence). The CDR3 length is 12 residues. The CDR3 coding sequence is TGCAGCGCCCGGGACGGAAACACTGAAGCTTTCTTT. Translating it yields CSARDGNTEAFF.

This clonotype occurred many times. The V call is TRBV7-9, the J call TRBJ2-2; D is uncertain. This CDR3 is built from 13 residues. The germline V gene has CDR1 SEHNR and CDR2 FQNEAQ (reference sequence). Trimming pared 5 bases from V and 4 bases from J, leaving 8 bases between. The CDR3 sequence: CASSPPLTGELFF. The CDR3 DNA sequence: TGTGCCAGCAGCCCCCCCCTCACCGGGGAGCTGTTTTTT.

Ten or more counts support this clonotype. The chain uses TRBV7-9 and TRBJ2-5; D remains ambiguous. The CDR3 loop spans 14 amino acids. CDR1 and CDR2 (germline): SEHNR, FQNEAQ (reference sequence). With 7 bases removed from V and 2 bases from J, the gap between germline ends came to 14 bases. The CDR3 protein is CASTVVGQQETQYF. For the CDR3, the DNA is TGTGCCAGCACCGTTGTTGGGCAGCAAGAGACCCAGTACTTC.

The chain joins TRBV10-3 to TRBJ2-1; 15 bases fit TRBD2. This CDR3 spans 19 amino acids. CDR1 is ENHRY and CDR2 is SYGVKD in the germline V gene. V dropped 4 bases and J dropped 0; count of bases not matched to a gene: 7. The CDR3 here is CAISGTSGGARSSYNEQFF. The CDR3 bases are TGTGCCATCAGTGGGACTAGCGGGGGGGCTCGGAGCTCCTACAATGAGCAGTTCTTC.

In this sample, this clonotype turned up many times. V usage is TRBV7-3 and J usage is TRBJ2-3; no clear D. The CDR3 length is 15 residues. Trimming cost V 2 bases and J 1 base, with 10 bases left between them. Germline CDR1 and CDR2: SGHTA and FQGTGA. The CDR3 DNA sequence: TGTGCCAGCAGCTTATACACCCTCCGCACAGATACGCAGTATTTT. This codes for CASSLYTLRTDTQYF.

The chain links TRBV20-1 to TRBJ2-5; 12 nucleotides match TRBD2. The CDR3 runs to 16 residues. V lost 4 bases, J lost 3 bases, and 9 bases stayed unmatched. Per germline, CDR1 DFQATT and CDR2 SNEGSKA (reference sequence). The CDR3 protein is CSAIRAPSGGEETQYF. DNA for the CDR3: TGCAGTGCTATCAGAGCCCCTAGCGGGGGGGAAGAGACCCAGTACTTC.

The chain employs TRBV28 and TRBJ2-2, with 10 bases matching TRBD2. J lost 1 base, V lost 7 bases, and 15 bases had no gene match. The CDR3 extends over 19 amino acids. CDR1 is MDHEN and CDR2 is SYDVKM in the germline V gene. CDR3 in amino acids: CASTALRVAGGLNTGELFF. The CDR3 DNA is TGTGCCAGCACCGCGTTAAGGGTAGCGGGGGGCCTGAACACCGGGGAGCTGTTTTTT.

This clonotype was recorded a few times. The rearrangement links TRBV12-3 or TRBV12-4 to TRBJ2-1, with 9 bases matching TRBD2. V lost 1 base to trimming and J lost 4 bases; unmatched junction nucleotides: 5. The CDR3 is made up of 16 amino acids. In nucleotides, the CDR3 is TGTGCCAGCAGTTTAGAAGCGGGGGGCCATTACAATGAGCAGTTCTTC. It encodes CASSLEAGGHYNEQFF.

A remark on this clonotype: A much larger clone lies one base from this, so it may be a read error. This rearrangement joins TRBV6-8 to TRBJ1-5; D gene uncertain. The length of the CDR3 is 13 residues. Looked up from germline, CDR1 is MNHGY and CDR2 is SAAAGT. The CDR3 reads CVSQIALNQPQHF. For the CDR3, the DNA is TGTGTCAGCCAAATCGCCTTAAATCAGCCCCAGCATTTT.

Written as DNA, the CDR3 is TGCAGTGCTAGAACCCTCGGGATCGGTGAAGCTTTCTTT. Its protein product is CSARTLGIGEAFF. The chain couples TRBV20-1 to TRBJ1-1, with D uncertain. Trimming shortened V by 2 bases and J by 7 bases, and 14 bases separated the two germline ends. This CDR3 is 13 amino acids long. Germline V gives CDR1 DFQATT, CDR2 SNEGSKA (reference sequence).

Note on this clonotype: At one end, the junction sequence differs from germline, possibly due to a read error. This chain joins TRBV25-1 and TRBJ1-1; D is unclear. The length of the CDR3 is 15 residues. Germline assignment: CDR1 MGHDK and CDR2 SYGVNS. CDR3 in DNA: TGTGCCGGCAGTGAATTTAGAGGCGTGAACACTGAAGCTTTCTTT. This gives the protein CAGSEFRGVNTEAFF.

The rearrangement uses TRBV15 and TRBJ1-3; no reliable D call. The V and J ends lost 2 bases and 0 bases respectively, with 14 bases between them. Germline-derived CDR1 and CDR2 are LNHNV and YYDKDF (reference sequence). This CDR3 is 17 amino acids long. CDR3 in DNA: TGTGCCACCAGCAGACCCAATGCACAGCACTCTGGAAACACCATATATTTT. Encoded protein: CATSRPNAQHSGNTIYF.

A word on this clonotype: Given a much more abundant clone one base away, this may be a read error. The CDR3 DNA is TGTGCCAGCAGCTGGGACGGAATCACGCAGTATTTT. The encoded protein is CASSWDGITQYF. V gene TRBV7-2 combines with J gene TRBJ2-3; D tentatively reads TRBD1 or TRBD2 (5 bases each). The V and J ends lost 4 bases and 9 bases respectively, with 11 bases between them. CDR1 and CDR2 from the germline V gene are SGHTA and FQGNSA. This CDR3 is built from 12 residues.

This clonotype has more than one count but fewer than ten. The chain recombines TRBV29-1 with TRBJ2-5, with D possibly matching TRBD1 (6 bases). Germline V CDR1 and CDR2: SQVTM, ANQGSEA. CDR3 size: 12 residues. The V and J ends lost 7 bases and 5 bases respectively, with 14 bases between them. The CDR3 sequence: CSGLQGGETQYF. In DNA form, the CDR3 reads TGCAGCGGACTACAGGGTGGCGAGACCCAGTACTTC.

The chain has TRBV25-1 and TRBJ1-2; 8 nucleotides agree with TRBD1. This CDR3 spans 15 amino acids. Per the germline V gene, CDR1 is MGHDK and CDR2 is SYGVNS. V was pared by 3 bases and J by 2 bases, with 5 bases of the junction left unmatched. The CDR3 loop reads CASSDRDRWNYGYTF. The CDR3 DNA sequence: TGTGCCAGCAGTGACCGGGACAGGTGGAACTATGGCTACACCTTC.

Many counts were recorded for this clonotype. This chain joins TRBV28 and TRBJ1-2; D is unclear. The germline gives CDR1 MDHEN, CDR2 SYDVKM. This CDR3 has 12 amino acids. Trimming pared 6 bases from V and 6 bases from J, leaving 11 bases between. The CDR3 spells CASSSEGHGYTF. The CDR3 DNA reads TGTGCCAGCAGCTCCGAAGGGCATGGCTACACCTTC.

This clonotype was observed a few times. The V and J genes are TRBV19 and TRBJ1-1; D remains unclear. The CDR3 extends over 12 amino acids. Deletions cut 3 bases from V and 7 bases from J, with 9 bases between. Germline V gene lookup returns CDR1 LNHDA and CDR2 SQIVND (reference sequence). For the CDR3, the DNA is TGTGCCAGTAGTATTCCCTCTATTGAAGCTTTCTTT. Translation gives CASSIPSIEAFF.

The rearrangement joins TRBV6-4 to TRBJ1-1, with D perhaps matching TRBD1 (5 bases). The V gene lost 3 bases and the J gene lost 11 bases, with 16 bases spanning the gap. Germline CDR1 MRHNA, CDR2 SNTAGT. This CDR3 contains 13 residues. The CDR3 nucleotides read TGTGCCAGCAGTGAAACAGGATCGGGGCTGGCTTTCTTT. Protein product: CASSETGSGLAFF.

This clonotype showed up many times. The CDR3 region has the DNA TGTGCCAGCATCCCCTCTGGGGCCAACGTCCTGACTTTC. Protein product: CASIPSGANVLTF. V is TRBV7-8 and J is TRBJ2-6; D is ambiguous. V was trimmed by 7 bases and J by 0 bases, leaving 4 bases between them. The CDR3 runs to 13 residues. Germline assignment: CDR1 SGHVS and CDR2 FQNEAQ.